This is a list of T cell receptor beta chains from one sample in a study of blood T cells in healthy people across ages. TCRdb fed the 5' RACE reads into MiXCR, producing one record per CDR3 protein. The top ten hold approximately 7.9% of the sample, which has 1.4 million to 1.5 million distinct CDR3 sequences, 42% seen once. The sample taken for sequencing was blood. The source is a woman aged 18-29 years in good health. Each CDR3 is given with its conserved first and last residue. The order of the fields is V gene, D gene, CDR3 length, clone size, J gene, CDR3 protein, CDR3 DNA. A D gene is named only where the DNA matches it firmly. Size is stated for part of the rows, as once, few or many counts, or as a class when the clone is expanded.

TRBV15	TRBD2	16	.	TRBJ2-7	CATEGPGSGTNYEQYF	TGTGCCACCGAGGGACCTGGGAGCGGGACCAACTACGAGCAGTACTTC
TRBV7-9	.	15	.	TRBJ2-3	CASSSSAQRTDTQYF	TGTGCCAGCAGCTCTAGCGCCCAACGCACAGATACGCAGTATTTT
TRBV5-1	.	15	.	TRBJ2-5	CASSLGSGDQETQYF	TGCGCCAGCAGCCTGGGGTCCGGGGACCAAGAGACCCAGTACTTC
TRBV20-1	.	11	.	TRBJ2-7	CSAPDLGEQYF	TGCAGTGCTCCGGACTTGGGGGAGCAGTACTTC
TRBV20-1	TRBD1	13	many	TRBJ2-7	CSAATGGRVEQYF	TGCAGTGCCGCGACAGGGGGCAGGGTCGAGCAGTACTTC
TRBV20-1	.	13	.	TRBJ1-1	CSARDTEYTEAFF	TGCAGTGCTAGGGATACAGAATACACTGAAGCTTTCTTT
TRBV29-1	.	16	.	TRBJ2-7	CSVVGTNRGSSYEQYF	TGCAGCGTTGTAGGGACAAACCGGGGGAGCTCCTACGAGCAGTACTTC
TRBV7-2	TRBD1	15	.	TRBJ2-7	CASSLGDRAGFEQYF	TGTGCCAGCAGCTTAGGGGACAGGGCCGGTTTCGAGCAGTACTTC
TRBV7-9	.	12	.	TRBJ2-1	CASSRRWNEQFF	TGTGCCAGCAGCCGCAGGTGGAATGAGCAGTTCTTC
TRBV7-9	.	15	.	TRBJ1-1	CASSLRVSPGAEAFF	TGTGCCAGCAGCTTAAGGGTTAGTCCTGGGGCTGAAGCTTTCTTT
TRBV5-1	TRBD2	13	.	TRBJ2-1	CASSSQIRGGEFF	TGCGCCAGCAGCTCGCAGATACGGGGGGGGGAGTTCTTC
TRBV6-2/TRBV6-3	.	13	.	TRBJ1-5	CASSAVAHQPQHF	TGTGCCAGCAGTGCAGTGGCCCATCAGCCCCAGCATTTT
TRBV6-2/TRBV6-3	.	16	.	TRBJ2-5	CASSYLATSKQETQYF	TGTGCCAGCAGTTACCTGGCGACCAGCAAGCAAGAGACCCAGTACTTC
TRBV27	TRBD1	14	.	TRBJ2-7	CASMMGTGGYEQYF	TGTGCCAGCATGATGGGGACAGGGGGTTACGAGCAGTACTTC
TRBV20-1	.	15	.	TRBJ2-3	CSARDLRRPTDTQYF	TGCAGTGCTAGAGATCTGAGGCGCCCTACAGATACGCAGTATTTT
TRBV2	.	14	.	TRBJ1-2	CASSKLAGTGGYTF	TGTGCCAGCAGTAAATTGGCCGGGACTGGGGGCTACACCTTC
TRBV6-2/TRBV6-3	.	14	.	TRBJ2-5	CASSPDHDRETQYF	TGTGCCAGCAGTCCCGACCACGATAGAGAGACCCAGTACTTC
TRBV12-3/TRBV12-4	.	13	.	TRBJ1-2	CASSWTTNYGYTF	TGTGCCAGCAGTTGGACAACAAACTATGGCTACACCTTC
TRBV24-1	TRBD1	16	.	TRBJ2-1	CATSDSGTGLYNEQFF	TGTGCCACCAGTGATTCCGGGACAGGGCTGTACAATGAGCAGTTCTTC
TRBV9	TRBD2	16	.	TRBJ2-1	CASSVVAGGRFNEQFF	TGTGCCAGCAGCGTAGTAGCGGGGGGGCGATTCAATGAGCAGTTCTTC
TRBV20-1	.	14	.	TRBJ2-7	CSARARDGSYEQYF	TGCAGTGCTAGAGCTAGGGACGGCTCCTACGAGCAGTACTTC
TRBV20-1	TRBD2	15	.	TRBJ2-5	CSARAPLANQETQYF	TGCAGTGCTAGAGCCCCACTAGCGAACCAAGAGACCCAGTACTTC
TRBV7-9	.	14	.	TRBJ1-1	CASSLPGELPEAFF	TGTGCCAGCAGCTTGCCAGGGGAATTGCCTGAAGCTTTCTTT
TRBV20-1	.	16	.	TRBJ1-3	CSARGGLQGAGNTIYF	TGCAGTGCTAGAGGGGGGCTACAGGGAGCTGGAAACACCATATATTTT
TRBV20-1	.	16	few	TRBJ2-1	CSAPPEGASSYNEQFF	TGCAGTGCTCCCCCGGAGGGGGCTAGCTCCTACAATGAGCAGTTCTTC
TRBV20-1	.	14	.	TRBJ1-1	CSARLGGGSTEAFF	TGCAGTGCTAGATTGGGGGGCGGGAGCACTGAAGCTTTCTTT
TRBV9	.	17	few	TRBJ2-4	CASSPRGTGIAKNIQYF	TGTGCCAGCAGCCCCCGGGGCACCGGGATCGCCAAAAACATTCAGTACTTC
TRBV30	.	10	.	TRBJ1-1	CAWSISEAFF	TGTGCCTGGAGTATTTCTGAAGCTTTCTTT
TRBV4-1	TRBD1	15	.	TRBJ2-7	CASSPLTGPPYEQYF	TGCGCCAGCAGCCCCCTGACAGGGCCTCCCTACGAGCAGTACTTC
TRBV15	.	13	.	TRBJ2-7	CATSRQRGYEQYF	TGTGCCACCAGCAGGCAGAGGGGCTACGAGCAGTACTTC
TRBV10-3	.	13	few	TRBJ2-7	CAISPPGTYEQYF	TGTGCCATCAGCCCTCCAGGTACCTACGAGCAGTACTTC
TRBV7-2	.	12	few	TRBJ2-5	CASTKGRETQYF	TGTGCCAGCACTAAGGGCAGGGAGACCCAGTACTTC
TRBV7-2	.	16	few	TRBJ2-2	CASSTFRGANTGELFF	TGTGCCAGCAGCACATTTCGGGGAGCGAACACCGGGGAGCTGTTTTTT
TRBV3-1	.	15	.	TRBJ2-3	CASSQESGVSNTQYF	TGTGCCAGCAGCCAAGAGTCGGGGGTCAGCAATACGCAGTATTTT
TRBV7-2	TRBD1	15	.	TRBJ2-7	CASSLARDSSCEQYF	TGTGCCAGCAGCTTAGCCAGGGACAGCTCCTGCGAGCAGTACTTC
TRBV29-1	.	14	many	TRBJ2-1	CSVEVWTKSNEQFF	TGCAGCGTTGAAGTGTGGACCAAGAGCAATGAGCAGTTCTTC
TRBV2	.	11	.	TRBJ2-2	CASSVDGELFF	TGTGCCAGCAGCGTGGACGGGGAGCTGTTTTTT
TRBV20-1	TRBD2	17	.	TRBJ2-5	CSADPLWGRGAQETQYF	TGCAGTGCCGATCCCCTCTGGGGGCGGGGGGCACAAGAGACCCAGTACTTC
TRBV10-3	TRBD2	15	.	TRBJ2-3	CAISQTSGATDTQYF	TGTGCCATCAGTCAGACTAGCGGGGCGACAGATACGCAGTATTTT
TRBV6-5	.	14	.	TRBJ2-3	CASSYSTYTDTQYF	TGTGCCAGCAGTTACTCTACCTACACAGATACGCAGTATTTT
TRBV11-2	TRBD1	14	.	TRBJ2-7	CASSFSGTGYEQYF	TGTGCCAGCAGCTTCTCCGGGACAGGATACGAGCAGTACTTC
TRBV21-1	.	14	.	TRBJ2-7	CASSKQRERYEQYF	TGTGCCAGCAGCAAACAACGGGAGCGGTACGAGCAGTACTTC
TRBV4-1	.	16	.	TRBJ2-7	CASSQSPGQGVYEQYF	TGCGCCAGCAGCCAATCCCCCGGCCAGGGCGTCTACGAGCAGTACTTC
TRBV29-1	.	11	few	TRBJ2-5	CSVIVWETQYF	TGCAGCGTTATCGTGTGGGAGACCCAGTACTTC
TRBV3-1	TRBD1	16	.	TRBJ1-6	CASSQEGDRGYSPLHF	TGTGCCAGCAGCCAAGAGGGGGACAGGGGGTATTCACCCCTCCACTTT
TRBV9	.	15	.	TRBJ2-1	CASSVSGSLGNEQFF	TGTGCCAGCAGCGTATCCGGGTCCCTCGGGAATGAGCAGTTCTTC
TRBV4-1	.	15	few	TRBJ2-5	CASSQEGQGDETQYF	TGCGCCAGCAGCCAAGAGGGCCAGGGAGATGAGACCCAGTACTTC
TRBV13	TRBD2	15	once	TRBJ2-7	CACSLGTKRSYEQYF	TGTGCCTGCAGCTTAGGGACTAAAAGGTCCTACGAGCAGTACTTC
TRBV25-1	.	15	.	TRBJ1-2	CASSLSTSGINGYTF	TGTGCCAGCAGTCTATCTACCTCGGGGATCAATGGCTACACCTTC
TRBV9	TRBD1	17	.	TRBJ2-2	CASSVASTTGYNGELFF	TGTGCCAGCAGCGTAGCATCCACGACAGGGTACAACGGGGAGCTGTTTTTT
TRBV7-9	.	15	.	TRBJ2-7	CASSQGTGNSYEQYF	TGTGCCAGCAGCCAAGGTACGGGGAATTCCTACGAGCAGTACTTC
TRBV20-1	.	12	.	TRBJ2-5	CSARLKGETQYF	TGCAGTGCTAGACTGAAGGGAGAGACCCAGTACTTC
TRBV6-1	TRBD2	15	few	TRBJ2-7	CASREAGGLLNEQYF	TGTGCCAGCAGGGAAGCGGGGGGGCTTCTGAACGAGCAGTACTTC
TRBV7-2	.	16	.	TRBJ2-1	CASSLEGGRDYNEQFF	TGTGCCAGCAGCTTAGAGGGAGGTAGAGACTACAATGAGCAGTTCTTC
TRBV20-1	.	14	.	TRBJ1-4	CSAHGGATNEELFF	TGCAGTGCCCACGGAGGGGCAACTAATGAAGAACTGTTTTTT
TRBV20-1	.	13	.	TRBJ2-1	CSAAPDHYNEQFF	TGCAGTGCTGCCCCGGACCACTACAATGAGCAGTTCTTC
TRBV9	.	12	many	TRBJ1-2	CASSVDNYGYTF	TGTGCCAGCAGCGTAGATAACTATGGCTACACCTTC
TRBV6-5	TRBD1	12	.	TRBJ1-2	CASSPDRDGYTF	TGTGCCAGCAGTCCCGACAGGGATGGCTACACCTTC
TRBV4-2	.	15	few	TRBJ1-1	CASSQIGGVNTEAFF	TGTGCCAGCAGCCAAATAGGTGGGGTGAACACTGAAGCTTTCTTT
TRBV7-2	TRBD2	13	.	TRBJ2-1	CVGRRGLAAEQFF	TGTGTCGGCAGACGAGGACTAGCGGCAGAGCAGTTCTTC